This T cell receptor (beta chain) was sequenced for a study of CD8 T cells in Susac syndrome. An input of about 0.45 to 1 ug of RNA was subjected to reverse transcription using random hexamers. Multiplex immunoSEQ PCR targeted 54 Vbeta and 13 Jbeta TCR beta segments. Using its own MiXCR run on the immunoSEQ multiplex PCR reads, TCRdb lists one record per CDR3 protein. The sample includes about 140,000 distinct CDR3 sequences, about 95% of them seen just once. From blood CD8+ and CD4+ T cells, TCR beta sequences were generated. The multiple sclerosis control cohort comprised treatment-naive individuals presenting with stable or active relapsing-remitting disease. TEMRA cells were enriched by FACS, and CD4+ and CD8+ T cells were negatively isolated. Germline-derived CDR1 and CDR2 are MDHEN and SYDVKM. The CDR3 spans 14 residues. With V trimmed by 6 bases and J by 7 bases, 7 bases remained unmatched.

The specimen was CD4+ T cells from PBMCs. The chain joins TRBV28 to TRBJ1-5, with 9 bases fitting TRBD1. The TCR sequence derives from a human donor with multiple sclerosis. CDR3 region: CASRWTGDLQPQHF. In nucleotides, the CDR3 is TGTGCCAGCAGGTGGACAGGGGACTTACAGCCCCAGCATTTT. The full variable domain, in which reference TRBV28 and TRBJ1-5 provide the parts outside the CDR3, is DVKVTQSSRYLVKRTGEKVFLECVQDMDHENMFWYRQDPGLGLRLIYFSYDVKMKEKGDIPEGYSVSREKKERFSLILESASTNQTSMYLCASRWTGDLQPQHFGDGTRLSIL.